This T cell receptor beta chain came from a study of T-cell reconstitution after alpha-beta-depleted transplantation in children (dated by TCRdb to the mid-2010s). Background on the whole study: T-cell immune reconstitution after TCRalphabeta/CD19-depleted allogeneic hematopoietic cell transplantation in children was quantitatively tracked in the study by means of TCR repertoire profiling. Results the study describes overall, beyond this receptor: Hyperexpanded clone frequencies declined over subsequent months; after one year, T-cell counts and TCRbeta diversity were mostly attributed to newly produced T cells. In some patients, the high TCRbeta diversity seen at day 60 was put down to recipient T cells and intrathymic progenitors that had survived conditioning. The apparently early recovery of alphabetaT-cell counts about two months after transplant reportedly depended on only several hundred rapidly expanded clones that came from non-depleted graft cells.

The CDR3, from cysteine to phenylalanine, totals 12 residues. This entry keeps only the CDR3 DNA: 36 bases, framed from base 1. CDR1 and CDR2 (SGHNT, YYREEE) derive from the germline V gene (reference sequence). V loses 7 bases, J loses 5 bases, and the germline ends lie 13 bases apart. Sample treatment or condition, as interpreted from the label and publication: allogeneic hematopoietic cell transplantation with graft depleted of TCRalphabeta T cells and CD19 B cells. The transplant recipients were children given TCRalphabeta/CD19-depleted allogeneic hematopoietic cell grafts. A note on this clonotype: The antigen this receptor binds is unknown. Per-nucleotide qualities are absent, and no much larger clonotype sits a single base away.

Library construction relied on PCR. Sequencing was performed on an Illumina HiSeq 2500. Molecular barcoding was employed in the preparation of TCR libraries, with unique molecular identifiers being used to normalize TCRbeta repertoire quantification. The raw public data were reprocessed by TCRdb itself: fastp quality trimming at Q25, MiXCR clonotype calling, in-frame beta chains only. Rows merge per CDR3 protein into single entries with the most common DNA and genes. The sample table contains 700,000 to 850,000 distinct CDR3 sequences; only one count was recorded for 15% to 20% of them. The top ten constitute approximately 5% of the sample.

The sequence links TRBV5-4 to TRBJ2-7; no D segment can be confidently identified. The material was PBMCs, mostly from graft donor cells, obtained 360 days after TCRalphabeta/CD19-depleted stem cell transplant. This receptor was identified in a male patient between 5 and 17 years old who had a stem cell transplant for acute lymphoblastic leukemia, so the T cells may come from the graft donor. The CDR3 is CASHEVVDEQYF. The nucleotide sequence reads TGTGCCAGCCATGAGGTCGTGGACGAGCAGTACTTC.